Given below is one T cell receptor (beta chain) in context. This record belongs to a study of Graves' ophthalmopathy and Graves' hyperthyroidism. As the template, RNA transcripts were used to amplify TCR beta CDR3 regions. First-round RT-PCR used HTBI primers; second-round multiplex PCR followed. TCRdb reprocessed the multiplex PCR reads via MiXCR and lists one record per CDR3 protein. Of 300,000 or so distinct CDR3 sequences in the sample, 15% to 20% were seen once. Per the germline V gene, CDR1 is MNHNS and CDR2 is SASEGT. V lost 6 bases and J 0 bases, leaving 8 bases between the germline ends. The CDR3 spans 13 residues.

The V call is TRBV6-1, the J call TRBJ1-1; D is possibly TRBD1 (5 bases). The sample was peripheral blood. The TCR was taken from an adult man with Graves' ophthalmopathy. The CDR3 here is CASRRQLNTEAFF. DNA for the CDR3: TGTGCCAGCAGACGACAGTTGAACACTGAAGCTTTCTTT.